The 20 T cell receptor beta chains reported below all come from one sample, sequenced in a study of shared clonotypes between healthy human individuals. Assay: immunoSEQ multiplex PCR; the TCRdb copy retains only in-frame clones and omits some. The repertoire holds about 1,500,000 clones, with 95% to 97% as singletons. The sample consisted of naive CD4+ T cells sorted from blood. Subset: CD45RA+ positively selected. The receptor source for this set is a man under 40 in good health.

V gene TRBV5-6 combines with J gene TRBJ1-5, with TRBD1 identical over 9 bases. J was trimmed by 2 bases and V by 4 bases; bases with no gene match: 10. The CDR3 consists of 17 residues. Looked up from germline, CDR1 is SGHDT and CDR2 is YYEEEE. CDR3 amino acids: CASSKWTGDIGNQPQHF. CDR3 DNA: TGTGCCAGCAGCAAGTGGACAGGGGATATCGGCAATCAGCCCCAGCATTTT.

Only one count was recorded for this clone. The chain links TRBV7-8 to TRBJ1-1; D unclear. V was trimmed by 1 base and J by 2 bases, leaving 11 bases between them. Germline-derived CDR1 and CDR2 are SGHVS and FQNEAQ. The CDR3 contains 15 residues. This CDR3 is CASSLGRQVNTEAFF. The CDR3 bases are TGTGCCAGCAGCTTAGGGCGGCAGGTCAACACTGAAGCTTTCTTT.

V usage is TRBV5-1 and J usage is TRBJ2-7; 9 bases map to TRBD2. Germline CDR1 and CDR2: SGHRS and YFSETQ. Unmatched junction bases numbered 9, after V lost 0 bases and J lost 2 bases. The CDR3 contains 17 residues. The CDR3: CASSLALAGTRAYEQYF. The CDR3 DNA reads TGCGCCAGCAGCTTGGCCCTAGCGGGGACGCGGGCCTACGAGCAGTACTTC. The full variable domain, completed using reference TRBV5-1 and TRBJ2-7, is KAGVTQTPRYLIKTRGQQVTLSCSPISGHRSVSWYQQTPGQGLQFLFEYFSETQRNKGNFPGRFSGRQFSNSRSEMNVSTLELGDSALYLCASSLALAGTRAYEQYFGPGTRLTVT.

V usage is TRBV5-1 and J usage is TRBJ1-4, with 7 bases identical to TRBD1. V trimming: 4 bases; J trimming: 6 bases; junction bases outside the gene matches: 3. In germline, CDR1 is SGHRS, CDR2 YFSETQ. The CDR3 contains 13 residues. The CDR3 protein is CASSPGTDEKLFF. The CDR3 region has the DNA TGCGCCAGCAGCCCCGGGACAGATGAAAAACTGTTTTTT.

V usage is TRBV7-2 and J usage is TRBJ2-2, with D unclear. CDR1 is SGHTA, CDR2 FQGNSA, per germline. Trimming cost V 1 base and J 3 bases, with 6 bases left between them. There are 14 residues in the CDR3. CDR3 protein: CASSLVEDTGELFF. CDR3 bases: TGTGCCAGCAGCTTAGTTGAGGACACCGGGGAGCTGTTTTTT.

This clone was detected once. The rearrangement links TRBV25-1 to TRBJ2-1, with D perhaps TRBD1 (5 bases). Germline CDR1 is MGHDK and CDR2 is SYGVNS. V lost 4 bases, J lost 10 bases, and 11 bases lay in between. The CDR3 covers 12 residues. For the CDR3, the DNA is TGTGCCAGCAGTGTAGGACATAGGGAGCAGTTCTTC. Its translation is CASSVGHREQFF.

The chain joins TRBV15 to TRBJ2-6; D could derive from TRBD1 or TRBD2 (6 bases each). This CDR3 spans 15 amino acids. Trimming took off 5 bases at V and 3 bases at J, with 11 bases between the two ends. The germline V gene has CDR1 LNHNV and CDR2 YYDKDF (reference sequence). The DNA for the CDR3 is TGTGCCACCAGCGGAAGGGGGGTTGGGGCCAACGTCCTGACTTTC. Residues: CATSGRGVGANVLTF.

The CDR3 DNA reads TGTGCCAGCAGCTTGTGGGACAGTCGCGAGTACTTC. This codes for CASSLWDSREYF. V usage is TRBV5-5 and J usage is TRBJ2-7; 7 bases match TRBD1. CDR1 is SGHKS and CDR2 is YYEKEE in the germline V gene (reference sequence). V was clipped by 1 base and J by 11 bases; unmatched bases: 6. The CDR3 is made up of 12 amino acids. The full variable domain, in which reference TRBV5-5 and TRBJ2-7 provide the parts outside the CDR3, is DAGVTQSPTHLIKTRGQQVTLRCSPISGHKSVSWYQQVLGQGPQFIFQYYEKEERGRGNFPDRFSARQFPNYSSELNVNALLLGDSALYLCASSLWDSREYFGPGTRLTVT.

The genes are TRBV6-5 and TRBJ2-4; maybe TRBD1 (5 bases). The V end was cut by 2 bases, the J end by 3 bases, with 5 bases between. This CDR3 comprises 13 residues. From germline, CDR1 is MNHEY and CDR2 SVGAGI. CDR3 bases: TGTGCCAGCAGTTACGACAGCAAAAACATTCAGTACTTC. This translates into CASSYDSKNIQYF.

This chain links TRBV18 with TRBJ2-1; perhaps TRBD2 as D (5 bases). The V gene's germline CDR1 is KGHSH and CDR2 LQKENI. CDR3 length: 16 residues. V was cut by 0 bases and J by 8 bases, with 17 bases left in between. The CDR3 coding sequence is TGTGCCAGCTCACCACCGGTCGGGGAGCCATCTGATGAGCAGTTCTTC. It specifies CASSPPVGEPSDEQFF.

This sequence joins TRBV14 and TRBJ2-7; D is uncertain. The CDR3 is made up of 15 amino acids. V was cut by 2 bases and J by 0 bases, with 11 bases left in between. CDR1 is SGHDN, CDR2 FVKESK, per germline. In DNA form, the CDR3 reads TGTGCCAGCAGCCAAATAGGTTTCAGCTCCTACGAGCAGTACTTC. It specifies CASSQIGFSSYEQYF.

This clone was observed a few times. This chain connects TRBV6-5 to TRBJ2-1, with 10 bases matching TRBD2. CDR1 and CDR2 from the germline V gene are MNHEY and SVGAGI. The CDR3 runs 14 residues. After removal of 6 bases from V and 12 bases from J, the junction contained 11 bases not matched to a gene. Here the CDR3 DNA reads TGTGCCAGCAGGTACGGGGCGACTAGCGGGTTGCAGTTCTTC. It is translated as CASRYGATSGLQFF.

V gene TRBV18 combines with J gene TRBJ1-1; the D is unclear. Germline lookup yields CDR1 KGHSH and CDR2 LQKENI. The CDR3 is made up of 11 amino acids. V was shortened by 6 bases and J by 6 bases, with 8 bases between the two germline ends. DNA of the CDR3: TGTGCCAGCTCCGTCCGGGCTGAAGCTTTCTTT. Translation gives CASSVRAEAFF.

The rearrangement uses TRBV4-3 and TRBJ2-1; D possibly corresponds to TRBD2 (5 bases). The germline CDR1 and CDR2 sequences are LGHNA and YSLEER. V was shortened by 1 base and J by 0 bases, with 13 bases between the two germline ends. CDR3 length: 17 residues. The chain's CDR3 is CASSQGTYKSSYNEQFF. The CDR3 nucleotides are TGCGCCAGCAGCCAAGGGACTTACAAGAGCTCCTACAATGAGCAGTTCTTC.

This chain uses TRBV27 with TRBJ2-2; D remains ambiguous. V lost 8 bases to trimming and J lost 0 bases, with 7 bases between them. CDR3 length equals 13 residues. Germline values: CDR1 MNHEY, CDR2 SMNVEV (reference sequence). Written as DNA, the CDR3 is TGTGCCAGCTCGGATACGAACACCGGGGAGCTGTTTTTT. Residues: CASSDTNTGELFF.

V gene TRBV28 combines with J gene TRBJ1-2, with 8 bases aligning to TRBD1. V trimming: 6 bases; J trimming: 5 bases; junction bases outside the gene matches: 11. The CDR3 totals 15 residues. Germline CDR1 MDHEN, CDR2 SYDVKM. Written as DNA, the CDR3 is TGTGCCAGCAGGGGGCAGGGGGCCGCACATTATGGCTACACCTTC. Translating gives CASRGQGAAHYGYTF.

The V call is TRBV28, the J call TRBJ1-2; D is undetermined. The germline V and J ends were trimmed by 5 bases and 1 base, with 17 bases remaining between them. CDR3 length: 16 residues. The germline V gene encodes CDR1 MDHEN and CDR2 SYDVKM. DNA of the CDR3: TGTGCCAGCAGTCCCAATGGGCCCCGGGGTAACTATGGCTACACCTTC. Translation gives CASSPNGPRGNYGYTF.

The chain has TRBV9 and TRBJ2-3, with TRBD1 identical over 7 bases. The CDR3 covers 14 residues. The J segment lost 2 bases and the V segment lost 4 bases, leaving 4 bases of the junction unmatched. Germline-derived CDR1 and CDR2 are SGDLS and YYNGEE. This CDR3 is CASSLGQVTDTQYF. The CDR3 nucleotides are TGTGCCAGCAGCTTAGGACAGGTCACAGATACGCAGTATTTT. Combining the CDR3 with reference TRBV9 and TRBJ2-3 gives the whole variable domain DSGVTQTPKHLITATGQRVTLRCSPRSGDLSVYWYQQSLDQGLQFLIQYYNGEERAKGNILERFSAQQFPDLHSELNLSSLELGDSALYFCASSLGQVTDTQYFGPGTRLTVL.

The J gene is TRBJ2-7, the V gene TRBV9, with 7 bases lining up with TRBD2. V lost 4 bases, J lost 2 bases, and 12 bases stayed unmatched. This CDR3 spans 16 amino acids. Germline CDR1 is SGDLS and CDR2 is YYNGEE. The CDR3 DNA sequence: TGTGCCAGCAGCCTTACGGATGGCGGGGGAACCTACGAGCAGTACTTC. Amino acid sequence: CASSLTDGGGTYEQYF. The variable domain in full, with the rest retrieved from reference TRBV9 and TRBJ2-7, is DSGVTQTPKHLITATGQRVTLRCSPRSGDLSVYWYQQSLDQGLQFLIQYYNGEERAKGNILERFSAQQFPDLHSELNLSSLELGDSALYFCASSLTDGGGTYEQYFGPGTRLTVT.

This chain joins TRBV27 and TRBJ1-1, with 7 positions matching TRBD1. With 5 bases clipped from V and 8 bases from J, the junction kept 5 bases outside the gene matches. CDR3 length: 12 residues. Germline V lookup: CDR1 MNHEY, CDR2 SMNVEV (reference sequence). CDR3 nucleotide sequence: TGTGCCAGCAGTCCCCCGACAGGGGAAGCTTTCTTT. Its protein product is CASSPPTGEAFF.